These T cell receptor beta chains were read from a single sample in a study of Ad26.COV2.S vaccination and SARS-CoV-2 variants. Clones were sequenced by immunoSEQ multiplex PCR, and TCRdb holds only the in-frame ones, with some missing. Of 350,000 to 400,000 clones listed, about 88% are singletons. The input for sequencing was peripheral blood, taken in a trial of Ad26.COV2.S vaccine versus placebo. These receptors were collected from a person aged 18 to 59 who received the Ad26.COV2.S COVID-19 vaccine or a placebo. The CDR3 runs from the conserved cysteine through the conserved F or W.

CDR3aa: CASSTLGKLFF; v_gene: TRBV4-1; j_gene: TRBJ1-4
CDR3aa: CASSYSGLGPQETQYF; v_gene: TRBV6-5; j_gene: TRBJ2-5
CDR3aa: CASSLRQGKLSGANVLTF; v_gene: TRBV5-4; j_gene: TRBJ2-6
CDR3aa: CASSETGIPVNQPQHF; v_gene: TRBV2; j_gene: TRBJ1-5
CDR3aa: CASSIRRNQPQHF; v_gene: TRBV6-2/TRBV6-3; j_gene: TRBJ1-5
CDR3aa: CASSQGTINTDTQYF; v_gene: TRBV4-3; j_gene: TRBJ2-3
CDR3aa: CASSIRITDTQYF; v_gene: TRBV19; j_gene: TRBJ2-3
CDR3aa: CASSEVRSSFGNTIYF; v_gene: TRBV6-1; j_gene: TRBJ1-3
CDR3aa: CASSPNRGYGSAEAFF; v_gene: TRBV18; j_gene: TRBJ1-1
CDR3aa: CASSITPDSPLHF; v_gene: TRBV2; j_gene: TRBJ1-6
CDR3aa: CASKAEGFGRNTGELFF; v_gene: TRBV19; j_gene: TRBJ2-2
CDR3aa: CASSEMWGVENTIYF; v_gene: TRBV2; j_gene: TRBJ1-3
CDR3aa: CASSPKGIYNEQFF; v_gene: TRBV3-1/TRBV3-2; j_gene: TRBJ2-1
CDR3aa: CASSTTTRQGTNYGYTF; v_gene: TRBV7-9; j_gene: TRBJ1-2
CDR3aa: CASSKRTGEEQYF; v_gene: TRBV7-2; j_gene: TRBJ2-7
CDR3aa: CSVVEGGGTEAFF; v_gene: TRBV29-1; j_gene: TRBJ1-1
CDR3aa: CASSGTRVGRTEAFF; v_gene: TRBV5-1; j_gene: TRBJ1-1
CDR3aa: CASSVGRAEQFF; v_gene: TRBV9; j_gene: TRBJ2-1
CDR3aa: CASSEGIGSSGANVLTF; v_gene: TRBV10-1; j_gene: TRBJ2-6
CDR3aa: CAISESLSSGNTIYF; v_gene: TRBV10-3; j_gene: TRBJ1-3
CDR3aa: CASSLASTYSPLHF; v_gene: TRBV7-2; j_gene: TRBJ1-6
CDR3aa: CASSPDREGQPQHF; v_gene: TRBV18; j_gene: TRBJ1-5
CDR3aa: CASSFLATDTQYF; v_gene: TRBV12-3/TRBV12-4; j_gene: TRBJ2-3
CDR3aa: CASSDGEQNTEAFF; v_gene: TRBV3-1/TRBV3-2; j_gene: TRBJ1-1
CDR3aa: CASKKGRSGANVLTF; v_gene: TRBV19; j_gene: TRBJ2-6
CDR3aa: CASSPSRGTVYEQYF; v_gene: TRBV7-2; j_gene: TRBJ2-7
CDR3aa: CASSQPATAFYGYTF; v_gene: TRBV4-1; j_gene: TRBJ1-2
CDR3aa: CASSRVNRYYEQYF; v_gene: TRBV2; j_gene: TRBJ2-7
CDR3aa: CASSSTPSTDTQYF; v_gene: TRBV7-2; j_gene: TRBJ2-3
CDR3aa: CASNQQGAGNQPQHF; v_gene: TRBV2; j_gene: TRBJ1-5
CDR3aa: CASCTGRNSPLHF; v_gene: TRBV18; j_gene: TRBJ1-6
CDR3aa: CSVEVPGGTYEQYF; v_gene: TRBV29-1; j_gene: TRBJ2-7
CDR3aa: CATSRESGANTGELFF; v_gene: TRBV15; j_gene: TRBJ2-2
CDR3aa: CASRHGQGTEAFF; v_gene: TRBV3-1/TRBV3-2; j_gene: TRBJ1-1
CDR3aa: CASSPNAGTGGGYTF; v_gene: TRBV5-1; j_gene: TRBJ1-2
CDR3aa: CASSSQATQGYSAFF; v_gene: TRBV7-2; j_gene: TRBJ1-1
CDR3aa: CAISEGSTQGYTF; v_gene: TRBV10-3; j_gene: TRBJ1-2
CDR3aa: CASSGGRGLNTEAFF; v_gene: TRBV5-1; j_gene: TRBJ1-1
CDR3aa: CASSLTRTYEQYF; v_gene: TRBV5-1; j_gene: TRBJ2-7
CDR3aa: CASSEMGGKTQYF; v_gene: TRBV10-2; j_gene: TRBJ2-5
CDR3aa: CASSESSGLGPGQFF; v_gene: TRBV10-2; j_gene: TRBJ2-1
CDR3aa: CASSPSYGGGNTIYF; v_gene: TRBV4-2; j_gene: TRBJ1-3
CDR3aa: CASGPQGNNSPLHF; v_gene: TRBV6-5; j_gene: TRBJ1-6
CDR3aa: CASSEEQGGTGELFF; v_gene: TRBV2; j_gene: TRBJ2-2
CDR3aa: CASSRSTGGDGYTF; v_gene: TRBV4-1; j_gene: TRBJ1-2
CDR3aa: CASSDSGTPNYGYTF; v_gene: TRBV6-4; j_gene: TRBJ1-2
CDR3aa: CASSLGHREKLFF; v_gene: TRBV12-3/TRBV12-4; j_gene: TRBJ1-4
CDR3aa: CASSPSPGTGNTIYF; v_gene: TRBV18; j_gene: TRBJ1-3
CDR3aa: CASSDSSSSYEQYF; v_gene: TRBV2; j_gene: TRBJ2-7
CDR3aa: CASSQDYKGDTEAFF; v_gene: TRBV7-9; j_gene: TRBJ1-1
CDR3aa: CASRQNNEQFF; v_gene: TRBV7-8; j_gene: TRBJ2-1
CDR3aa: CAISQDRVSEKLFF; v_gene: TRBV10-3; j_gene: TRBJ1-4
CDR3aa: CASSGALAGGWNEQFF; v_gene: TRBV5-1; j_gene: TRBJ2-1
CDR3aa: CASSQDWRGGGETDTQYF; v_gene: TRBV4-3; j_gene: TRBJ2-3
CDR3aa: CASSSGTANYGYTF; v_gene: TRBV6-5; j_gene: TRBJ1-2
CDR3aa: CASSTAVRGFSQPQHF; v_gene: TRBV10-2; j_gene: TRBJ1-5
CDR3aa: CASSESIAGWADTQYF; v_gene: TRBV10-2; j_gene: TRBJ2-3